This is a list of T cell receptor beta chains from one sample in a study of CD8+CD57+ T cells in acquired aplastic anemia. TCRdb redid the calling of the reads with MiXCR, one entry per CDR3 protein. The table lists roughly 180,000 distinct CDR3 sequences, 45% to 50% of them singletons, with under 3.5% in the top ten. The sequencing input was sorted CD4+, CD8+, or CD8+CD57+ T cells (not recorded which) from PBMCs. These receptors were taken from a human donor in good health. The CDR3 runs from the conserved cysteine through the conserved F or W. A D gene is named only where the DNA matches it firmly. Expanded clones get a size class; other rows say once, few or many, or leave the size out.

J	V	size	D	CDR3	DNA
TRBJ1-2	TRBV9	.	TRBD1	CASSLPGGQGYTF	TGTGCCAGCAGCCTGCCAGGGGGACAAGGCTACACCTTC
TRBJ2-7	TRBV2	many	TRBD1	CASSEMGTVSYEQYF	TGTGCCAGCAGTGAAATGGGGACAGTTTCCTACGAGCAGTACTTC
TRBJ2-2	TRBV25-1	.	TRBD1	CASSEPGQPFRAGELFF	TGTGCCAGCAGTGAGCCGGGACAGCCATTTAGGGCCGGGGAGCTGTTTTTT
TRBJ1-2	TRBV14	.	TRBD1	CASSQVGGGADGYTF	TGTGCCAGCAGCCAAGTGGGAGGGGGCGCGGATGGCTACACCTTC
TRBJ2-1	TRBV20-1	many	TRBD2	CSATGLAGVQGHNEQFF	TGCAGTGCTACGGGACTAGCGGGAGTTCAAGGGCACAATGAGCAGTTCTTC
TRBJ1-2	TRBV29-1	.	TRBD1	CSAVQGADYGYTF	TGCAGCGCAGTACAGGGGGCTGACTATGGCTACACCTTC
TRBJ1-1	TRBV20-1	many	TRBD1	CSARIGTGTFF	TGCAGTGCTAGAATCGGGACAGGGACTTTCTTT
TRBJ1-1	TRBV6-5	.	.	CASSYRDGVEAFF	TGTGCCAGCAGTTACAGGGACGGCGTAGAAGCTTTCTTT
TRBJ2-5	TRBV12-3/TRBV12-4	few	.	CASSFPSGEAQYF	TGTGCCAGCAGCTTCCCTTCGGGTGAGGCCCAGTACTTC
TRBJ2-3	TRBV20-1	many	.	CSAVRDSQDTQYF	TGCAGTGCGGTCCGGGACTCCCAAGATACGCAGTATTTT
TRBJ2-1	TRBV6-2/TRBV6-3	few	TRBD2	CASIASGGRGEQFF	TGTGCCAGCATAGCTAGCGGGGGGAGGGGTGAGCAGTTCTTC
TRBJ2-7	TRBV5-1	many	.	CASSLILHHEQYF	TGCGCCAGCAGCTTGATTCTTCACCACGAGCAGTACTTC
TRBJ2-5	TRBV7-2	few	.	CASSPWRGETQYF	TGTGCCAGCAGCCCCTGGAGGGGGGAGACCCAGTACTTC
TRBJ1-2	TRBV10-3	many	.	CAISELGNYGYTF	TGTGCCATCAGTGAGCTAGGAAACTATGGCTACACCTTC
TRBJ2-7	TRBV20-1	many	TRBD1	CSARGRQGVYEQYF	TGCAGTGCTAGAGGTCGACAGGGGGTCTACGAGCAGTACTTC
TRBJ1-3	TRBV6-5	few	.	CASSYSKTDGNTIYF	TGTGCCAGCAGTTACTCCAAGACAGATGGAAACACCATATATTTT
TRBJ1-1	TRBV20-1	.	.	CSARDGGF	TGCAGTGCTAGAGATGGGGGATTT
TRBJ2-7	TRBV20-1	.	.	CSARGGRVSYEQYF	TGCAGTGCTAGAGGGGGCCGGGTAAGCTACGAGCAGTACTTC
TRBJ1-4	TRBV19	many	.	CASSIRGPGEKLFF	TGTGCCAGTAGTATAAGAGGCCCGGGAGAAAAACTGTTTTTT
TRBJ2-3	TRBV9	.	TRBD2	CASSVDITSGTDTQYF	TGTGCCAGCAGCGTAGATATAACTAGCGGCACAGATACGCAGTATTTT
TRBJ2-7	TRBV29-1	.	.	CSVSTGEQYF	TGCAGCGTTAGTACGGGGGAGCAGTACTTC
TRBJ2-2	TRBV19	many	.	CASQQAGELFF	TGTGCCAGTCAACAGGCCGGGGAGCTGTTTTTT